The 6 T cell receptor beta chains below all came from one sample that was sequenced in a study of a mutant IDH1 vaccine in newly diagnosed glioma. Antigens of these TCRs are unknown. Time point: week 11, during vaccination. Each dose of the vaccine consisted of 300 ug of mutant IDH1 20-mer peptide, with topical imiquimod. Assay used: immunoSEQ multiplex PCR; TCRdb lists only in-frame clones, some missing. The table lists 20,000 to 30,000 clones, 79% of them singletons. The sample consisted of PBMCs, taken from a glioma patient whose treatment included an IDH1 peptide vaccine. Receptor source: a man aged 40-49 years with glioma.

The genes are TRBV6-9 and TRBJ1-1, with a weak D call TRBD1 (5 bases). This CDR3 is 15 amino acids long. CDR1 is MNHGY, CDR2 SVAAGI, per germline. Trimming removed 4 bases from V and 2 bases from J, with 14 bases in between. In nucleotides, the CDR3 is TGTGCCAGCAGTTGTGTCCGGGACCTTAACACTGAAGCTTTCTTT. Encoded protein: CASSCVRDLNTEAFF.

This clone turned up a few times. V is TRBV5-1 and J is TRBJ1-2; D unresolved. Trimming pared 2 bases from V and 4 bases from J, leaving 9 bases between. The CDR3 extends over 13 amino acids. Germline loops: CDR1 SGHRS, CDR2 YFSETQ. In DNA form, the CDR3 reads TGCGCCAGCAGCTTAGAAGGATTCTATGGCTACACCTTC. This codes for CASSLEGFYGYTF.

V usage is TRBV18 and J usage is TRBJ2-3; 10 nucleotides align to TRBD2. CDR1 KGHSH and CDR2 LQKENI come from the germline V gene. J was trimmed by 4 bases and V by 6 bases; bases with no gene match: 7. The CDR3 length is 15 residues. CDR3 sequence reads: CASSLSSGSADTQYF. The CDR3 DNA is TGTGCCAGCTCCTTGTCTAGCGGGAGTGCAGATACGCAGTATTTT.

There are a few counts of this clone. The V call is TRBV6-1, the J call TRBJ2-2; D is perhaps TRBD1 (6 bases). Germline V lookup: CDR1 MNHNS, CDR2 SASEGT. The CDR3 consists of 15 residues. Trimming shortened V by 5 bases and J by 7 bases, and 17 bases separated the two germline ends. In DNA form, the CDR3 reads TGTGCCAGCAGTACCACTTCACAGGGCGGCGGGGAGCTGTTTTTT. It yields the protein CASSTTSQGGGELFF.

This chain uses TRBV5-4 with TRBJ1-2, with 7 nucleotides matching TRBD1. Germline loops: CDR1 SGHNT, CDR2 YYREEE (reference sequence). Unmatched junction bases numbered 4, after V lost 2 bases and J lost 3 bases. The CDR3 sequence is 14 residues long. This CDR3 is CASSFRGGDYGYTF. The CDR3 DNA is TGTGCCAGCAGCTTTAGAGGGGGCGACTATGGCTACACCTTC.

This clone was seen a handful of times. At one of its ends the junction is not consistent with the germline gene, which may arise from a read error. The V gene is TRBV2, the J gene TRBJ1-1; TRBD1 matches 11 bases. The germline gives CDR1 SNHLY, CDR2 FYNNEI. The CDR3 is 11 residues long. This CDR3 is CGTGGNTEAFF. CDR3 nucleotide sequence: TGCGGGACAGGGGGGAACACTGAAGCTTTCTTT. Full variable domain (rest looked up from reference TRBV2 and TRBJ1-1): EPEVTQTPSHQVTQMGQEVILRCVPISNHLYFYWYRQILGQKVEFLVSFYNNEISEKSEIFDDQFSVERPDGSNFTLKIRSTKLEDSAMYFCGTGGNTEAFFGQGTRLTVV.